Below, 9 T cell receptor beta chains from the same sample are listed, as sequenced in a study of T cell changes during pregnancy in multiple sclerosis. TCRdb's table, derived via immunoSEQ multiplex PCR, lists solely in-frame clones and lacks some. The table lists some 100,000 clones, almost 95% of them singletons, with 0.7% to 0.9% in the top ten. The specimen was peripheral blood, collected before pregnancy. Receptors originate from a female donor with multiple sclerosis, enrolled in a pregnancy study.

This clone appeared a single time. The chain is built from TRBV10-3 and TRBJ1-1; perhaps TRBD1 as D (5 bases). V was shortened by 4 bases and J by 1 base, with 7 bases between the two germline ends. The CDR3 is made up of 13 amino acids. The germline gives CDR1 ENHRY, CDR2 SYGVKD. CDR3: CAISAGRNTEAFF. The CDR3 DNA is TGTGCCATCAGTGCAGGGCGGAACACTGAAGCTTTCTTT.

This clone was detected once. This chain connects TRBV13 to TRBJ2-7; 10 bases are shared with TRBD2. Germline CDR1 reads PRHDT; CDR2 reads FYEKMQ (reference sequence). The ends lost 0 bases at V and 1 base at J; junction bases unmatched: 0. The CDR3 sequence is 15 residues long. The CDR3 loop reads CASSLGLAGSYEQYF. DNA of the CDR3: TGTGCCAGCAGCTTAGGACTAGCGGGGTCCTACGAGCAGTACTTC.

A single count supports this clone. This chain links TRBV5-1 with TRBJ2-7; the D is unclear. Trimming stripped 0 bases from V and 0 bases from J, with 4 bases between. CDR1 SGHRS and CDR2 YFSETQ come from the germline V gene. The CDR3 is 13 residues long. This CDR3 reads CASSLASSYEQYF. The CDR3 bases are TGCGCCAGCAGCTTGGCCAGCTCCTACGAGCAGTACTTC.

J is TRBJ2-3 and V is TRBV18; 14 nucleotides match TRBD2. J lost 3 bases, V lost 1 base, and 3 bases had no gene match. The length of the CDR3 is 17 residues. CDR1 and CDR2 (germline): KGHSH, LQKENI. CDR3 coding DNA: TGTGCCAGCTCACCACGACTAGCGGGAGGGAGAACAGATACGCAGTATTTT. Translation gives CASSPRLAGGRTDTQYF.

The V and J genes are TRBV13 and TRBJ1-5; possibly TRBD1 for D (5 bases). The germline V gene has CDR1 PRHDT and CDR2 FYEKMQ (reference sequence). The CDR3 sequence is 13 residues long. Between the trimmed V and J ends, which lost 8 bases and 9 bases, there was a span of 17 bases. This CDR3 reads CASGGEGIRPQHF. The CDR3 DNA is TGTGCCAGCGGGGGGGAAGGGATCAGGCCCCAGCATTTT.

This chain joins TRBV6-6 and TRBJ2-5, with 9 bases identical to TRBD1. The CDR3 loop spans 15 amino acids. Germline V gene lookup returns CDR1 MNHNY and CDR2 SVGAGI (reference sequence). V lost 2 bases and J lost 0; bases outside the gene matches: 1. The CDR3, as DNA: TGTGCCAGCAGTTACGGGGACAGGGACCAAGAGACCCAGTACTTC. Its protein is CASSYGDRDQETQYF.

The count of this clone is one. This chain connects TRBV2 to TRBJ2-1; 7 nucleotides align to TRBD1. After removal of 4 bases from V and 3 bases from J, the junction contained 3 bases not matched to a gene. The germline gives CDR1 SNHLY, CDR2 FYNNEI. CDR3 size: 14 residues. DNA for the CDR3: TGTGCCAGCAGTGGACAGGGCGTCTACAATGAGCAGTTCTTC. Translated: CASSGQGVYNEQFF.

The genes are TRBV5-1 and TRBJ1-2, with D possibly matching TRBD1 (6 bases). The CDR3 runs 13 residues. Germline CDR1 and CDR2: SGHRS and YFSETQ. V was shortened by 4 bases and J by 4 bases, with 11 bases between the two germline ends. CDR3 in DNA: TGCGCCAGCAGCCCGGACAGCCTCTATGGCTACACCTTC. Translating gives CASSPDSLYGYTF.

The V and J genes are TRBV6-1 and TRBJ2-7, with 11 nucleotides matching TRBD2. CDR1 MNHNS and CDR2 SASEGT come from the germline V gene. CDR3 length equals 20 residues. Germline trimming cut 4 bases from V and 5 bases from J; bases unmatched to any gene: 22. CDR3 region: CASSVLSTGLISGRAHEQYF. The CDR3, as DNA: TGTGCCAGCAGTGTGCTTTCGACAGGGCTTATTAGCGGGAGGGCCCACGAGCAGTACTTC.